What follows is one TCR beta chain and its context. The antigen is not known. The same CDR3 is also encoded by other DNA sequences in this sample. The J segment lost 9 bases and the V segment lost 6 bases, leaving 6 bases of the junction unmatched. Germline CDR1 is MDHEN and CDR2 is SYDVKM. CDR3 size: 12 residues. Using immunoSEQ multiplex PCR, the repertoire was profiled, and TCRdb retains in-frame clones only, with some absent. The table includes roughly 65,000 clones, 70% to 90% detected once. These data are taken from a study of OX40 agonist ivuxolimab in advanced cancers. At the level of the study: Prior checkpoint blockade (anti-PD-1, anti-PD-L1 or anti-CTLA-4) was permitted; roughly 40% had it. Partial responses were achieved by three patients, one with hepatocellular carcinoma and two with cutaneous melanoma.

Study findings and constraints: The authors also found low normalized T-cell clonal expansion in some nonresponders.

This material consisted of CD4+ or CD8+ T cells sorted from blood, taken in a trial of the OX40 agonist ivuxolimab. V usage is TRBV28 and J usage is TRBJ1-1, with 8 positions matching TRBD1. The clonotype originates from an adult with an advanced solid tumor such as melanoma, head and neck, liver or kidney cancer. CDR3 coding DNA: TGTGCCAGCAGCTTGCGGACAGGGAAAGCTTTCTTT. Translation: CASSLRTGKAFF.